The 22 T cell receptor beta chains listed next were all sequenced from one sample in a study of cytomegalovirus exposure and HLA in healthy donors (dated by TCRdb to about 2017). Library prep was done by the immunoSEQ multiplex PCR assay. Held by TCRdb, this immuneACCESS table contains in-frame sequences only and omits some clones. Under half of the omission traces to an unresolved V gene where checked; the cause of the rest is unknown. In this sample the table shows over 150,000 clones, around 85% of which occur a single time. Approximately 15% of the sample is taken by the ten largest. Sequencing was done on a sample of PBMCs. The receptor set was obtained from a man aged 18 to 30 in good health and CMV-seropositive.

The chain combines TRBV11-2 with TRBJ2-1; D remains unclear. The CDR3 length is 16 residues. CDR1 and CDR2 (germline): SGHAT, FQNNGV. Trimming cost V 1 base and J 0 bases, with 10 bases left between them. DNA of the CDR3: TGTGCCAGCAGCTTAGTCCCCTCCAGCTCCTACAATGAGCAGTTCTTC. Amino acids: CASSLVPSSSYNEQFF.

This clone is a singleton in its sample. CDR3: CASSYTGMNTEAFF. CDR3 nucleotide sequence: TGTGCCAGCAGTTATACAGGGATGAACACTGAAGCTTTCTTT. The chain is built from TRBV6-5 and TRBJ1-1, with TRBD1 as a possible D gene (6 bases). Deletions cut 3 bases from V and 0 bases from J, with 8 bases between. The V gene's germline CDR1 is MNHEY and CDR2 SVGAGI. The CDR3 runs to 14 residues.

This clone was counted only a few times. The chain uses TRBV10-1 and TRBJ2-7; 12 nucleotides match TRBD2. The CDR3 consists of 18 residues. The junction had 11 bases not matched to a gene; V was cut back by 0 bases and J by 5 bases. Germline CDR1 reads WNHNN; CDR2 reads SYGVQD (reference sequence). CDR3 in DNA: TGCGCCAGCAGTGAGTCGGGGCTAGCGGGAGGGAGGTTGGACGAGCAGTACTTC. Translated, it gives CASSESGLAGGRLDEQYF.

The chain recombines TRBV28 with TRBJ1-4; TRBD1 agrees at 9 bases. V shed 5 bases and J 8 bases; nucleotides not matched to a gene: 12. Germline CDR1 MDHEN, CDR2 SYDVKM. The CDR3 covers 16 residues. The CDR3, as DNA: TGTGCCAGCAGTCTTATTTCGACAGGGGGAGGCGAAAAACTGTTTTTT. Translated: CASSLISTGGGEKLFF.

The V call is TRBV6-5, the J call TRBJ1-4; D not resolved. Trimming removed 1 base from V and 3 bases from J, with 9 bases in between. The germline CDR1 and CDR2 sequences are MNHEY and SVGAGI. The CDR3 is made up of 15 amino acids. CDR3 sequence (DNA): TGTGCCAGCAGTTACTTGACGGGAGCTAATGAAAAACTGTTTTTT. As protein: CASSYLTGANEKLFF.

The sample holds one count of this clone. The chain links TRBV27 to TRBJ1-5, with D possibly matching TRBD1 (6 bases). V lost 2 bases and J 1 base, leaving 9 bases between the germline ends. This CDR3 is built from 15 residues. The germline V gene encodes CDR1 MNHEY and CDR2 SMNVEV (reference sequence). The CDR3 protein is CASSLGQGSNQPQHF. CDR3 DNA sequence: TGTGCCAGCAGTTTAGGGCAGGGGAGCAATCAGCCCCAGCATTTT.

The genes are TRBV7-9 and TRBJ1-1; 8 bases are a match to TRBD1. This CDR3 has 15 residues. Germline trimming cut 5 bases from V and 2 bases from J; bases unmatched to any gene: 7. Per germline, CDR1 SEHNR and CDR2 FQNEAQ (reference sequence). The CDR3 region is CASSAGTGLNTEAFF. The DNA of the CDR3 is TGTGCCAGCAGCGCTGGGACAGGCCTTAACACTGAAGCTTTCTTT.

The CDR3 DNA sequence: TGTGCCAGCAGTACCCTGACAGTCTACAATGAGCAGTTCTTC. It is translated as CASSTLTVYNEQFF. The chain links TRBV28 to TRBJ2-1, with D possibly TRBD1 on 5 matching bases. The CDR3 extends over 14 amino acids. The V gene lost 5 bases and the J gene lost 3 bases, with 11 bases spanning the gap. The germline CDR1 and CDR2 sequences are MDHEN and SYDVKM.

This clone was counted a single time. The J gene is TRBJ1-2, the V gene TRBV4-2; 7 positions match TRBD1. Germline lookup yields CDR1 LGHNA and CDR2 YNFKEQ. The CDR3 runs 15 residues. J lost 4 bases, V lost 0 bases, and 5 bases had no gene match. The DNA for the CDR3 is TGTGCCAGCAGCCAAGATACGGGACAGCCCTATGGCTACACCTTC. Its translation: CASSQDTGQPYGYTF.

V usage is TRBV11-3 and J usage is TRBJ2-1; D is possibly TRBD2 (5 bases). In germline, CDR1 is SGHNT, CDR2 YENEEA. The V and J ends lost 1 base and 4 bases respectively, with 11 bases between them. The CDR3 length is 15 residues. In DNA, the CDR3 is TGTGCCAGCAGCTTAGGGAGGCAGACATACAATGAGCAGTTCTTC. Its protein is CASSLGRQTYNEQFF.

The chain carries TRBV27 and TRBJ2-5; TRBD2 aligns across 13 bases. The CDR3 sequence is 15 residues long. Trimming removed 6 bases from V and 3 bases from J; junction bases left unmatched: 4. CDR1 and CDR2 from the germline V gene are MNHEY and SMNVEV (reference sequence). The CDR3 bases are TGTGCCAGCAGCCGGGGGACTAGCGGGAAAGAGACCCAGTACTTC. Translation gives CASSRGTSGKETQYF.

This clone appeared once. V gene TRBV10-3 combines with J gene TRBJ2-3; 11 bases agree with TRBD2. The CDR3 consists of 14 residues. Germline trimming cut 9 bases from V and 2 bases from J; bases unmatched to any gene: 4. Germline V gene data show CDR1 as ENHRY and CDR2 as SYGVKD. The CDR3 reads CAIRTSGYTDTQYF. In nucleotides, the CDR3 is TGTGCCATAAGGACTAGCGGGTACACAGATACGCAGTATTTT.

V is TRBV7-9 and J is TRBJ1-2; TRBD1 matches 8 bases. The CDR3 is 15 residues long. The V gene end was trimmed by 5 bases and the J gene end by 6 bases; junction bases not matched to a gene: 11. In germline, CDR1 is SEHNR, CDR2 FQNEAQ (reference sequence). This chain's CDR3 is CASSHGTGLRNGYTF. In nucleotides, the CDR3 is TGTGCCAGCAGCCATGGGACAGGCCTTAGGAATGGCTACACCTTC.

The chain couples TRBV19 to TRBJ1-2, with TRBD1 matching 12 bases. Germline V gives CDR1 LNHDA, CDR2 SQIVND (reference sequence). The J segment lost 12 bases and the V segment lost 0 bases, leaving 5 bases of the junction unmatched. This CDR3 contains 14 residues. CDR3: CASSIEPGQGAHTF. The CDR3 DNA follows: TGTGCCAGTAGTATAGAGCCGGGACAGGGGGCTCACACCTTC.

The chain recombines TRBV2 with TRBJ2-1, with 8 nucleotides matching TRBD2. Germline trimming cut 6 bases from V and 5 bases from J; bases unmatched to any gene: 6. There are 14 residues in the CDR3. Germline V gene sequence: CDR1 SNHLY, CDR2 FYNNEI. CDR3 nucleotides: TGTGCCAGCAGCACTAGCGGCGGTGACAATGAGCAGTTCTTC. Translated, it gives CASSTSGGDNEQFF.

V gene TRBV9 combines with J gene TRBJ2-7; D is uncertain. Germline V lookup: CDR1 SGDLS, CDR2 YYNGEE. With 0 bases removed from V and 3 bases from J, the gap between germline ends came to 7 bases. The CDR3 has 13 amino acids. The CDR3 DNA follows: TGTGCCAGCAGCGTAGGCGGCCTCTACGAGCAGTACTTC. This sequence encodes CASSVGGLYEQYF.

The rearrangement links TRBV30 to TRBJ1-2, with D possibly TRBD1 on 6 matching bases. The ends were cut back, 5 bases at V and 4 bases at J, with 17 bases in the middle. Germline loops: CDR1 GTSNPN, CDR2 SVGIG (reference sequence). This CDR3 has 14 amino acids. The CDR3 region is CAWGTRQAVYGYTF. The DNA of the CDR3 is TGTGCCTGGGGGACCCGACAGGCCGTCTATGGCTACACCTTC.

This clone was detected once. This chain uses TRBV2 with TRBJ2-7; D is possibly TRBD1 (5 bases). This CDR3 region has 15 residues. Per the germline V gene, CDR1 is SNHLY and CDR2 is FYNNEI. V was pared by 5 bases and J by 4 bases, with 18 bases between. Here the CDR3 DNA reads TGTGCCAGCAGTCAGGGTCCACCCCGGGTTTACGAGCAGTACTTC. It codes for CASSQGPPRVYEQYF.

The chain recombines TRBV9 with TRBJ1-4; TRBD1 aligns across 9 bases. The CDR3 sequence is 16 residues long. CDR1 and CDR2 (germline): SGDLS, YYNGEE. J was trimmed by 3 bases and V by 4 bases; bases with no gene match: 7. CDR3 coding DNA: TGTGCCAGCAGCTCACAGGGGGCTGCTGCTAATGAAAAACTGTTTTTT. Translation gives CASSSQGAAANEKLFF. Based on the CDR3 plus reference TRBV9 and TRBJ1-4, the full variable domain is DSGVTQTPKHLITATGQRVTLRCSPRSGDLSVYWYQQSLDQGLQFLIQYYNGEERAKGNILERFSAQQFPDLHSELNLSSLELGDSALYFCASSSQGAAANEKLFFGSGTQLSVL.

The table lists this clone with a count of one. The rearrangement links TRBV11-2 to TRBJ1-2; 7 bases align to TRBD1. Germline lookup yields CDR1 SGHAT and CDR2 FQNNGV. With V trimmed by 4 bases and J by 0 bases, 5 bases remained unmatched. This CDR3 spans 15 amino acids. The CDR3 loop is CASSSRQGANYGYTF. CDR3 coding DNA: TGTGCCAGCAGCTCACGACAGGGAGCTAACTATGGCTACACCTTC.

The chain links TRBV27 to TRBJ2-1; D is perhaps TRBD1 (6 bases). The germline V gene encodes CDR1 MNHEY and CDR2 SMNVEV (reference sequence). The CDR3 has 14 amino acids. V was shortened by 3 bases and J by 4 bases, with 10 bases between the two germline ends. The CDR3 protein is CASSLRGRYNEQFF. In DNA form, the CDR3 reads TGTGCCAGCAGTTTGAGGGGGAGATACAATGAGCAGTTCTTC.

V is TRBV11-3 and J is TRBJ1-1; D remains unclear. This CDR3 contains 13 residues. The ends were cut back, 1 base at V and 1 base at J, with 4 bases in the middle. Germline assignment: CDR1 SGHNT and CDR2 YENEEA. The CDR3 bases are TGTGCCAGCAGCTTAGGGGCGAACACTGAAGCTTTCTTT. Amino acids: CASSLGANTEAFF.